Listed below are T cell receptor beta chains from one sample, sequenced in a study of T cell changes during pregnancy in multiple sclerosis. TCRdb keeps only in-frame clones here, not all; method: immunoSEQ multiplex PCR. This table holds tens of thousands of clones, more than 90% found once. The sequencing here drew on CD4+ T cells from peripheral blood mononuclear cells, taken in the first trimester of pregnancy. All receptors come from a female donor with multiple sclerosis, enrolled in a pregnancy study. Each CDR3 is given with its conserved first and last residue. D genes are given only for firm matches. Rows may omit the clone size; those that give it use once, few, many or a size class.

j_call | cdr3_length | d_call | v_call | clone_size | cdr3_nt | cdr3_aa
TRBJ2-5 | 11 | - | TRBV2 | - | TGTGCCAGCAAACTTCAAGAGACCCAGTACTTC | CASKLQETQYF
TRBJ2-1 | 16 | TRBD2 | TRBV7-8 | - | TGTGCCAGCAGCTTAGTCCGGACTAGCTCTTCGAATGAGCAGTTCTTC | CASSLVRTSSSNEQFF
TRBJ2-5 | 15 | - | TRBV15 | - | TGTGCCACCAGCATCCGGGGTAGCGGCCAAGAGACCCAGTACTTC | CATSIRGSGQETQYF
TRBJ2-5 | 15 | TRBD2 | TRBV5-4 | - | TGTGCCAGCAGTTTAGCGGGAGGGCCGAGGGAGACCCAGTACTTC | CASSLAGGPRETQYF
TRBJ1-5 | 14 | - | TRBV7-2 | - | TGTGCCAGCAGCTCCAGGGGAGGCAATCAGCCCCAGCATTTT | CASSSRGGNQPQHF
TRBJ2-7 | 14 | - | TRBV7-2 | - | TGTGCCAGCAGCTTAAGGGGGGGGTCCTACGAGCAGTACTTC | CASSLRGGSYEQYF
TRBJ2-1 | 14 | TRBD2 | TRBV5-1 | - | TGCGCCAGCTCCCCGACTAGCGGCATGGTTGAGCAGTTCTTC | CASSPTSGMVEQFF
TRBJ1-5 | 15 | - | TRBV28 | - | TGTGCCAGCAGCAACCACGGGGGTAGCAATCAGCCCCAGCATTTT | CASSNHGGSNQPQHF
TRBJ2-5 | 13 | TRBD1 | TRBV29-1 | - | TGCAGCGCGTTTAGATCACAGGGGGAGACCCAGTACTTC | CSAFRSQGETQYF
TRBJ2-1 | 18 | TRBD2 | TRBV4-2 | - | TGTGCCAGCAGCCAAGAGGGACTAGCGGGAGGTAGGGGCAATGAGCAGTTCTTC | CASSQEGLAGGRGNEQFF
TRBJ1-2 | 13 | - | TRBV18 | - | TGTGCCAGCTCCGGGGGGTCTAACTATGGCTACACCTTC | CASSGGSNYGYTF
TRBJ2-7 | 14 | - | TRBV12-1 | once | TGTGCCAGCAGCCCGGAACAGGGGGCTAACGAGCAGTACTTC | CASSPEQGANEQYF